Included here is one TCR beta chain sequence, with context. Its specificity is unknown. Combining a sample-barcoded 5' primer with a J-beta primer mix, a second PCR ran for about 7 to 11 cycles. Every cDNA molecule carried a tag from a template-switch adaptor bearing 12 random nucleotides. CDR3-containing paired-end reads numbered at least 2.5 million in each sample. TCRdb re-derived calls from the 5' RACE reads in MiXCR, one entry per CDR3 protein. The data hold roughly 570,000 distinct CDR3 sequences, with about 26% observed a single time. This sample is drawn from a study of blood T cells in healthy people across ages. Overall study findings and caveats: Getting older went along with TCR beta diversity per million T cells dropping roughly linearly. Naive and antigen-experienced cells were not separated, limiting conclusive comparison.

Germline CDR1 and CDR2: SGHTA and FQGNSA. Trimming took off 1 base at V and 0 bases at J, with 4 bases between the two ends. The CDR3 has 15 residues. The sequenced sample was blood. This receptor was obtained from a woman aged 70 to 79 in good health. This rearrangement joins TRBV7-2 to TRBJ2-6; D gene uncertain. CDR3 coding DNA: TGTGCCAGCAGCTTAGGACACTCTGGGGCCAACGTCCTGACTTTC. Translated: CASSLGHSGANVLTF.